A single sample gave rise to the 20 T cell receptor beta chains below, sequenced in a study of blood T cell repertoires in COVID-19. TCRdb's table, derived via immunoSEQ multiplex PCR, lists solely in-frame clones and lacks some. The sample shows around 200,000 clones, 85% to 90% of them seen only once. Sample: peripheral blood. The receptors stem from a man older than 75 with acute or convalescent COVID-19.

The chain couples TRBV19 to TRBJ2-1; TRBD2 aligns across 13 bases. Germline assignment: CDR1 LNHDA and CDR2 SQIVND (reference sequence). This CDR3 region has 18 residues. V was clipped by 2 bases and J by 3 bases; unmatched bases: 7. The CDR3 DNA is TGTGCCAGTAGTATATTAACTAGCGGGAGGGCCGGCTACAATGAGCAGTTCTTC. The encoded protein is CASSILTSGRAGYNEQFF. The whole variable domain, filled in from reference TRBV19 and TRBJ2-1, reads DGGITQSPKYLFRKEGQNVTLSCEQNLNHDAMYWYRQDPGQGLRLIYYSQIVNDFQKGDIAEGYSVSREKKESFPLTVTSAQKNPTAFYLCASSILTSGRAGYNEQFFGPGTRLTVL.

The chain carries TRBV30 and TRBJ2-2; 7 bases line up with TRBD1. Germline CDR1 reads GTSNPN; CDR2 reads SVGIG (reference sequence). V trimming: 1 base; J trimming: 5 bases; junction bases outside the gene matches: 1. This CDR3 has 13 residues. The CDR3 sequence is CAWSDRGTGELFF. For the CDR3, the DNA is TGTGCCTGGAGTGACAGGGGTACCGGGGAGCTGTTTTTT.

This clone was detected a few times. CDR3 residues: CASSLAGSGYTF. The CDR3 coding sequence is TGTGCCAGCAGCTTAGCAGGGAGTGGCTACACCTTC. This rearrangement joins TRBV7-9 to TRBJ1-2; D uncertain. The V end lost 0 bases, the J end lost 7 bases, and 6 bases lay between the germline ends. CDR1 and CDR2 from the germline V gene are SEHNR and FQNEAQ (reference sequence). The CDR3 is 12 amino acids.

This chain connects TRBV10-2 to TRBJ2-7, with 11 bases lining up with TRBD1. After removal of 3 bases from V and 3 bases from J, the junction contained 7 bases not matched to a gene. Looked up from germline, CDR1 is WSHSY and CDR2 is SAAADI. The CDR3 is 16 amino acids. The CDR3 DNA follows: TGCGCCAGCAGTGATATCGGACAGGGGGCAGTCTACGAGCAGTACTTC. The encoded protein is CASSDIGQGAVYEQYF.

This clone was recorded only once. The rearrangement uses TRBV3-1 (or the pseudogene TRBV3-2) and TRBJ1-3, with D unresolved. The CDR3 consists of 15 residues. Germline V gene data show CDR1 as LGHDT and CDR2 as YNNKEL (reference sequence). Trimming pared 2 bases from V and 5 bases from J, leaving 13 bases between. For the CDR3, the DNA is TGTGCCAGCAGCCAACCCCAGGTTTACAGAAACACCATATATTTT. Translating gives CASSQPQVYRNTIYF.

The rearrangement uses TRBV4-1 and TRBJ2-1, with TRBD2 matching over 14 bases. Germline assignment: CDR1 MGHRA and CDR2 YSYEKL. The CDR3 runs 17 residues. J gave up 6 bases and V 2 bases, and 6 bases lay outside the gene matches. The CDR3 loop reads CASSQKTSGRAGNEQFF. CDR3 DNA sequence: TGCGCCAGCAGCCAAAAGACTAGCGGGAGGGCCGGCAATGAGCAGTTCTTC.

CDR3 region: CASSARAGTSNTGELFF. CDR3 in DNA: TGTGCCAGCAGCGCTAGGGCCGGGACATCGAACACCGGGGAGCTGTTTTTT. V gene TRBV7-2 combines with J gene TRBJ2-2, with a tentative D call TRBD1 (6 bases). V was trimmed by 5 bases and J by 0 bases, leaving 16 bases between them. CDR3 length equals 17 residues. Germline V gene lookup returns CDR1 SGHTA and CDR2 FQGNSA.

The V gene is TRBV7-9, the J gene TRBJ1-2; D is unclear. V lost 3 bases, J lost 6 bases, and 8 bases lay in between. This CDR3 is built from 12 residues. Germline CDR1 is SEHNR and CDR2 is FQNEAQ (reference sequence). The CDR3 bases are TGTGCCAGCAGCTTTACCGGGGATGGCTACACCTTC. Its translation: CASSFTGDGYTF.

This chain links TRBV24-1 with TRBJ2-5; TRBD1 agrees at 7 bases. From germline, CDR1 is KGHDR and CDR2 SFDVKD. The CDR3 has 15 residues. The J segment lost 5 bases and the V segment lost 4 bases, leaving 9 bases of the junction unmatched. CDR3 amino acids: CATSDLTGKRETQYF. DNA of the CDR3: TGTGCCACCAGTGACCTGACAGGGAAGCGGGAGACCCAGTACTTC.

V usage is TRBV28 and J usage is TRBJ1-2, with D unclear. The CDR3 consists of 12 residues. Between the trimmed V and J ends, which lost 9 bases and 8 bases, there was a span of 16 bases. Germline CDR1 reads MDHEN; CDR2 reads SYDVKM. The CDR3 reads CASQFYPHGYTF. CDR3 coding DNA: TGTGCCAGTCAGTTTTACCCCCACGGCTACACCTTC.

The rearrangement joins TRBV19 to TRBJ2-1; 14 positions match TRBD2. There are 19 residues in the CDR3. The trim removed 3 bases at V and 8 bases at J, leaving 15 bases unmatched. The germline CDR1 and CDR2 sequences are LNHDA and SQIVND (reference sequence). The CDR3 is CASSIPKSGTSGSRDEQFF. CDR3 coding DNA: TGTGCCAGTAGTATTCCCAAATCGGGGACTAGCGGGAGTAGAGATGAGCAGTTCTTC.

This clone was counted only a few times. This rearrangement joins TRBV10-3 to TRBJ2-1; TRBD2 aligns across 7 bases. Germline loops: CDR1 ENHRY, CDR2 SYGVKD. V dropped 5 bases and J dropped 7; count of bases not matched to a gene: 14. The CDR3 length is 16 residues. DNA of the CDR3: TGTGCCATCAGTACCACGGGGACTACCTTGAAGAATGAGCAGTTCTTC. Its translation: CAISTTGTTLKNEQFF.

V and J are TRBV4-1 and TRBJ1-1; TRBD1 might be the D (5 bases). The CDR3 has 17 residues. CDR1 and CDR2 (germline): MGHRA, YSYEKL. The V gene lost 4 bases and the J gene lost 0 bases, with 18 bases spanning the gap. CDR3 region: CASSLAGGGLMNTEAFF. The CDR3 coding sequence is TGCGCCAGCAGCCTTGCGGGGGGAGGCCTCATGAACACTGAAGCTTTCTTT.

The chain couples TRBV27 to TRBJ2-2; the D is unclear. This CDR3 region has 14 residues. V gave up 5 bases and J gave up 4 bases, with 11 bases separating them. The germline V gene has CDR1 MNHEY and CDR2 SMNVEV (reference sequence). In DNA form, the CDR3 reads TGTGCCAGCAGTCCCCTCAGCGCCACCGGGGAGCTGTTTTTT. As protein: CASSPLSATGELFF.

The V gene is TRBV30, the J gene TRBJ1-6, with D maybe TRBD1 (5 bases). The CDR3 extends over 12 amino acids. V lost 2 bases and J lost 9, with 8 bases in between. Germline CDR1 reads GTSNPN; CDR2 reads SVGIG (reference sequence). The chain's CDR3 is CAWSSQGSPLHF. The CDR3 coding sequence is TGTGCCTGGAGTTCCCAGGGTTCACCCCTCCACTTT.

This chain connects TRBV7-2 to TRBJ1-5; 8 bases are shared with TRBD1. V dropped 5 bases and J dropped 2; count of bases not matched to a gene: 2. Germline V CDR1 and CDR2: SGHTA, FQGNSA. The CDR3 consists of 14 residues. The CDR3 reads CASSQDRGNQPQHF. The CDR3 nucleotides read TGTGCCAGCAGCCAGGACAGGGGCAATCAGCCCCAGCATTTT.

The chain recombines TRBV11-3 with TRBJ2-4; D is unclear. This CDR3 is built from 16 residues. Germline V gives CDR1 SGHNT, CDR2 YENEEA. Trimming removed 5 bases at V and 0 bases at J, with 14 bases between. The CDR3 loop reads CASSNAPTEAKNIQYF. CDR3 sequence (DNA): TGTGCCAGCAGCAACGCCCCCACAGAAGCCAAAAACATTCAGTACTTC.

The J gene is TRBJ2-3, the V gene TRBV28, with 7 bases identical to TRBD1. The trim removed 6 bases at V and 1 base at J, leaving 4 bases unmatched. Per the germline V gene, CDR1 is MDHEN and CDR2 is SYDVKM. The CDR3 has 14 amino acids. The CDR3 nucleotides read TGTGCCAGCAGCCTTCAGGGGGGCACAGATACGCAGTATTTT. It yields the protein CASSLQGGTDTQYF.

The V gene is TRBV3-1 (or the pseudogene TRBV3-2), the J gene TRBJ2-2, with 7 bases identical to TRBD1. Germline V gene data show CDR1 as LGHDT and CDR2 as YNNKEL (reference sequence). The CDR3 spans 14 residues. The V segment lost 4 bases and the J segment 6 bases; nucleotides outside the gene matches: 5. The CDR3 coding sequence is TGTGCCAGCAGCCCCTACCAGGGGGCCGGGGAGCTGTTTTTT. This translates into CASSPYQGAGELFF.

The genes are TRBV6-2 or TRBV6-3 and TRBJ2-1, with 7 bases identical to TRBD2. From germline, CDR1 is MNHEY and CDR2 SVGEGT. This CDR3 comprises 17 residues. V shed 3 bases and J 2 bases; nucleotides not matched to a gene: 10. The chain's CDR3 is CASSYPGLPKTYNEQFF. As DNA, the CDR3 is TGTGCCAGCAGTTATCCGGGACTACCCAAAACCTACAATGAGCAGTTCTTC.